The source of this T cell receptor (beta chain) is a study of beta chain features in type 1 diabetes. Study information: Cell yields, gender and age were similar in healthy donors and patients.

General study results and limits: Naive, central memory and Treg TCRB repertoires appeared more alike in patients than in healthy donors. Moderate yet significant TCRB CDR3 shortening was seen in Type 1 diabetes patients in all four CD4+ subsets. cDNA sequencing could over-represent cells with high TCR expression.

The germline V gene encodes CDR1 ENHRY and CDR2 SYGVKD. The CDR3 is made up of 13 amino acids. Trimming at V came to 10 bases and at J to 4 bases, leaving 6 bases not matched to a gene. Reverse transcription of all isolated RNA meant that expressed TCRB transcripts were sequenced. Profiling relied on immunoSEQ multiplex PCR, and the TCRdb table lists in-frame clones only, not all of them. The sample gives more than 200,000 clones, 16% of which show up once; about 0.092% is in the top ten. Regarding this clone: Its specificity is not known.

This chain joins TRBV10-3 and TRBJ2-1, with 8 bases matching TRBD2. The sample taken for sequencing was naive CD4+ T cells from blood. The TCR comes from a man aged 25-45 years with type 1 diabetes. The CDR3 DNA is TGTGCCACCAGCGGGAGCTCGTACAATGAGCAGTTCTTC. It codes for CATSGSSYNEQFF.